This entry is about one TCR beta chain. There is no known antigen for this receptor. It has no much larger one-base neighbor in the sample; base qualities were not kept. Graves' hyperthyroidism was defined as stable when no progression to ophthalmopathy occurred over 18 months of follow-up. Hyperthyroidism patients were newly diagnosed, with disease duration under 2 months, and aged 18 to 65 years. Exclusion was applied to patients with uncontrolled infections, other autoimmune diseases, pregnancy or lactation. Diagnoses were established on the basis of clinical symptoms, serum thyroxine and TRAb, thyroid ultrasound, and orbital computed tomography. PBMCs were isolated from about 9.1 ml of fresh peripheral blood by Ficoll-Paque density gradient centrifugation. Total RNA was extracted using Trizol reagent, and RNA quality was assessed on an Agilent 2100 Bioanalyzer. CDR1 and CDR2 are drawn from the germline V gene: MGHDK, SYGVNS. Measured from the cysteine to the phenylalanine, the CDR3 is 10 residues long. The retained sequence is limited to the CDR3, 30 bases, with the frame set at the first base. V gives up 10 bases and J gives up 8 bases, and the segment between their germline ends measures 10 bases.

The sample originates from a study of T cells in Graves' hyperthyroidism and ophthalmopathy (dated by TCRdb to the late 2010s). Regarding the complete study: Peripheral blood samples were taken at the time of initial diagnosis, prior to any treatment. The paper reports TCR Vbeta CDR3 sequencing of approximately 130 peripheral blood samples: around 45 ophthalmopathy, about 75 hyperthyroidism and around 17 progressor patients. TCR V-J signatures able to tell the groups apart were searched for in a discovery cohort of 90 to 100 patients, of whom around 43 had Graves' ophthalmopathy and around 58 had stable Graves' hyperthyroidism. In addition, the study compared T-cell repertoires in thyroid tissue and in blood from roughly six Graves' hyperthyroidism patients. Prospective prediction of ophthalmopathy was tested in an independent validation cohort of 18 hyperthyroidism patients and some 17 patients who later progressed to ophthalmopathy. The roughly 91 discovery patients were randomly split 7:3 into training and test sets. Following sampling, methimazole starting at 30 mg daily was given to hyperthyroidism patients, and high-dose intravenous methylprednisolone was given to ophthalmopathy patients. What the authors observed across the whole study: No statistical method was used to fix the sample size in advance, and group allocation was not hidden from the investigators. Most expanded thyroid clonotypes (frequency above 0.001) were also detected in blood, a finding suggesting that blood repertoires may reflect thyroid immune responses. In validation, the model predicted progression to ophthalmopathy with 55% to 71% sensitivity and roughly 75% specificity, a median of approximately 6.7 months before onset. A 13 V-J signature model separated ophthalmopathy from stable hyperthyroidism, with approximately 87% sensitivity and about 81% specificity in cross-validation and 80%/75% in testing.

Amplification of TCR beta CDR3 regions was carried out from RNA transcripts. For the first round of RT-PCR on the TCR CDR3, the HTBI primer set was used together with the Qiagen OneStep RT-PCR kit. The libraries were constructed in a second round of multiplex PCR and then size-selected and purified. Sequencing of the libraries was done on an Illumina HiSeq2000 using paired-end 100 bp reads. The paper's data handling went like this. SOAPnuke was used to process the raw data, throwing out any read that contained adapters or uncalled bases, had a mean Phred below 15, or lacked an exact constant-primer or identifier match. High-quality paired reads were merged with COPE v1.2.5, and unique nucleotide sequences were defined as clonotypes. MiTCR v1.1 was used to align the clonotypes against IMGT TRBV, TRBD and TRBJ reference segments. Only V-J combinations with frequency above 0.0001, covering 99% to 99.2% of repertoires, were analysed. The TCS score was defined as F50 (clonal expansion) divided by E x V (chaos), with BLOSUM62-based TCRdist calculated between CDR3 peptides within each V-J. Welch's t-statistics and random forest reduced fewer than 600 V-J features to 10 to 15, which were used in a naive Bayes classifier (R e1071). In TCRdb, the public reads were trimmed at Q25 with fastp and aligned with MiXCR, with productive beta chains retained. Duplicate CDR3 protein sequences are folded into a single record with the most common DNA and genes. TCRdb's processing, not the study's, gives the V and J calls here. Here the sample has some 720,000 distinct CDR3 sequences; 16% occur a single time. The ten largest clones represent around 8% of the sample.

The sequence was obtained from a young man with Graves' hyperthyroidism. The specimen sequenced was blood. The V and J genes are TRBV25-1 and TRBJ2-3; matching of 5 bases hints at TRBD2 as the D gene. The CDR3 protein sequence reads: CATLAGTQYF. The nucleotide sequence is given as TGTGCCACCCTGGCGGGTACGCAGTATTTT.